The sequence of this T cell receptor beta chain was determined in a study of OX40 agonist ivuxolimab in advanced cancers. Study at large: Patients undergoing dose escalation presented with hepatocellular carcinoma, melanoma, renal cell or head and neck cancer. Anti-PD-1, anti-PD-L1 or anti-CTLA-4 therapy given earlier was allowed, and 40% had some.

Here immunoSEQ multiplex PCR was the method, and the copy in TCRdb shows in-frame clones only, minus some. The sample consists of roughly 50,000 clones, around nine tenths of them appearing once. No patient had autoimmune disease or received systemic immunosuppression. CDR3 length equals 12 residues. CDR1 LNHNV and CDR2 YYDKDF come from the germline V gene (reference sequence). Trimming shortened V by 5 bases and J by 6 bases, and 11 bases separated the two germline ends. The TCR was taken from an adult with an advanced solid tumor such as melanoma, head and neck, liver or kidney cancer. V and J are TRBV15 and TRBJ2-7, with D possibly TRBD2 on 5 matching bases. This specimen was CD4+ or CD8+ T cells sorted from blood, taken in a trial of the OX40 agonist ivuxolimab. CDR3 sequence (DNA): TGTGCCACCAGCTTCGGGATTGGCGAGCAGTACTTC. This codes for CATSFGIGEQYF.